The 27 T cell receptor beta chains presented below share a single source sample, sequenced in a study of cytomegalovirus exposure and HLA in healthy donors. Using immunoSEQ multiplex PCR, the repertoire was profiled, and TCRdb retains in-frame clones only, with some absent. This table holds 110,000 to 150,000 clones, 88% found once. Sequences were obtained from PBMCs. The receptors were sampled from a woman under 30 in good health and CMV-seropositive.

The chain couples TRBV7-6 to TRBJ1-6, with 7 nucleotides matching TRBD1. Trimming at V came to 4 bases and at J to 7 bases, leaving 10 bases not matched to a gene. Germline V gene sequence: CDR1 SGHVS, CDR2 FNYEAQ. There are 16 residues in the CDR3. The CDR3 DNA reads TGTGCCAGCAGCTCAGCCCGACAGGGCGAGAATTCACCCCTCCACTTT. This gives the protein CASSSARQGENSPLHF. Full variable domain (missing parts from reference TRBV7-6 and TRBJ1-6): GAGVSQSPRYKVTKRGQDVALRCDPISGHVSLYWYRQALGQGPEFLTYFNYEAQQDKSGLPNDRFSAERPEGSISTLTIQRTEQRDSAMYRCASSSARQGENSPLHFGNGTRLTVT.

V gene TRBV5-1 combines with J gene TRBJ1-1; no clear D gene. V was trimmed by 4 bases and J by 0 bases, leaving 13 bases between them. CDR1 is SGHRS, CDR2 YFSETQ, per germline. The CDR3 has 15 residues. The CDR3 reads CASSHGGTLNTEAFF. CDR3 sequence (DNA): TGCGCCAGCAGCCATGGTGGCACCTTGAACACTGAAGCTTTCTTT.

This chain joins TRBV15 and TRBJ2-1; 10 nucleotides line up with TRBD2. Trimming at V came to 2 bases and at J to 2 bases, leaving 6 bases not matched to a gene. The CDR3 covers 17 residues. Germline loops: CDR1 LNHNV, CDR2 YYDKDF (reference sequence). The CDR3 coding sequence is TGTGCCACCAGCAGACTTTTCAGCGGGAGGGCCTACAATGAGCAGTTCTTC. Its translation is CATSRLFSGRAYNEQFF.

This clone was found once. The chain uses TRBV15 and TRBJ2-3, with 8 nucleotides matching TRBD2. The germline CDR1 and CDR2 sequences are LNHNV and YYDKDF (reference sequence). The J segment lost 4 bases and the V segment lost 3 bases, leaving 15 bases of the junction unmatched. This CDR3 comprises 18 residues. The CDR3 DNA is TGTGCCACCAGCAGGAGGGGGGTACCGGGACTAGACCCAGATACGCAGTATTTT. It is translated as CATSRRGVPGLDPDTQYF. Based on the CDR3 plus reference TRBV15 and TRBJ2-3, the full variable domain is DAMVIQNPRYQVTQFGKPVTLSCSQTLNHNVMYWYQQKSSQAPKLLFHYYDKDFNNEADTPDNFQSRRPNTSFCFLDIRSPGLGDTAMYLCATSRRGVPGLDPDTQYFGPGTRLTVL.

This clone was seen a handful of times. This chain connects TRBV7-8 to TRBJ2-2; D may be TRBD1 (7 bases). The CDR3 totals 13 residues. CDR1 SGHVS and CDR2 FQNEAQ come from the germline V gene. The ends were cut back, 7 bases at V and 4 bases at J, with 10 bases in the middle. Here the CDR3 reads CASNRGGTGELFF. CDR3 DNA: TGTGCCAGCAACAGGGGAGGCACCGGGGAGCTGTTTTTT.

The J gene is TRBJ2-5, the V gene TRBV14; TRBD1 aligns across 11 bases. J was trimmed by 1 base and V by 6 bases; bases with no gene match: 7. The CDR3 sequence is 16 residues long. Germline CDR1 reads SGHDN; CDR2 reads FVKESK. CDR3 bases: TGTGCCAGCAGTCGGGACAGGGGGGGACTCCAAGAGACCCAGTACTTC. Encoded protein: CASSRDRGGLQETQYF.

The rearrangement links TRBV15 to TRBJ2-7, with TRBD2 matching over 10 bases. Trimming removed 6 bases from V and 0 bases from J; junction bases left unmatched: 2. CDR1 and CDR2 (germline): LNHNV, YYDKDF (reference sequence). The CDR3 is made up of 14 amino acids. The CDR3 loop is CATRPSGSSYEQYF. In DNA form, the CDR3 reads TGTGCCACCAGGCCTAGCGGGAGCTCCTACGAGCAGTACTTC.

The V and J genes are TRBV5-1 and TRBJ2-3, with a weak D call TRBD1 (5 bases). Germline CDR1 SGHRS, CDR2 YFSETQ. The CDR3 is 13 amino acids. Trimming took 2 bases from V and 3 from J, leaving 7 bases between them. This CDR3 reads CASSFQGTDTQYF. The CDR3 coding sequence is TGCGCCAGCAGCTTCCAGGGAACAGATACGCAGTATTTT.

The chain has TRBV27 and TRBJ1-2; 7 bases match TRBD1. Germline V CDR1 and CDR2: MNHEY, SMNVEV (reference sequence). V trimming: 1 base; J trimming: 7 bases; junction bases outside the gene matches: 9. This CDR3 spans 15 amino acids. The CDR3 reads CASSLLGDRALGYTF. CDR3 sequence (DNA): TGTGCCAGCAGTTTATTGGGTGACAGGGCTCTTGGCTACACCTTC.

V gene TRBV6-5 combines with J gene TRBJ2-3; 9 nucleotides agree with TRBD2. V shed 2 bases and J 3 bases; nucleotides not matched to a gene: 6. CDR1 and CDR2 (germline): MNHEY, SVGAGI. The CDR3 sequence is 16 residues long. The DNA of the CDR3 is TGTGCCAGCAGTTACGATAGCGGGAGTGGGACAGATACGCAGTATTTT. Translation gives CASSYDSGSGTDTQYF.

V usage is TRBV7-3 and J usage is TRBJ2-2, with 8 bases matching TRBD2. This CDR3 has 15 residues. The germline gives CDR1 SGHTA, CDR2 FQGTGA. Losses at the gene ends were 4 bases for V and 6 bases for J; bases not matched to a gene: 7. The CDR3 loop is CASSSLSGSAGELFF. The CDR3 bases are TGTGCCAGCAGCTCCTTAAGCGGGAGTGCCGGGGAGCTGTTTTTT.

The gene calls are TRBV19 and TRBJ2-2; 12 positions match TRBD2. The V segment lost 9 bases and the J segment 5 bases; nucleotides outside the gene matches: 13. The CDR3 length is 17 residues. Germline V gives CDR1 LNHDA, CDR2 SQIVND (reference sequence). The CDR3 protein is CASRPFGLAGWTGELFF. CDR3 nucleotides: TGTGCCAGCCGGCCTTTTGGACTAGCGGGGTGGACCGGGGAGCTGTTTTTT.

This clone was seen just once. The chain links TRBV20-1 to TRBJ1-6; no definite D call. CDR1 DFQATT and CDR2 SNEGSKA come from the germline V gene (reference sequence). Trimming took 3 bases from V and 9 from J, leaving 6 bases between them. The CDR3 consists of 11 residues. This chain's CDR3 is CSARASSPLHF. The CDR3 nucleotides read TGCAGTGCTAGGGCCAGTTCACCCCTCCACTTT.

This clone was seen more than once but under ten times. J is TRBJ2-7 and V is TRBV4-1; tentatively, D is TRBD2 (5 bases). Trimming removed 0 bases from V and 10 bases from J, with 7 bases in between. The CDR3 is made up of 11 amino acids. Per the germline V gene, CDR1 is MGHRA and CDR2 is YSYEKL. This CDR3 is CASSQDTGQYF. The CDR3 bases are TGCGCCAGCAGCCAAGACACGGGACAGTACTTC.

CDR3 nucleotides: TGTGCCAGCAGCTTAGATTCCATCGGGACAAGCACCGGGGAGCTGTTTTTT. Its translation is CASSLDSIGTSTGELFF. The rearrangement joins TRBV11-3 to TRBJ2-2; D perhaps matches TRBD1 (6 bases). The CDR3 extends over 17 amino acids. Trimming left V 0 bases short and J 4 bases short, with 15 bases between. Germline V gives CDR1 SGHNT, CDR2 YENEEA.

The rearrangement joins TRBV29-1 to TRBJ2-7, with 7 positions matching TRBD2. The CDR3 is made up of 12 amino acids. Germline V gene lookup returns CDR1 SQVTM and CDR2 ANQGSEA. V lost 4 bases, J lost 5 bases, and 5 bases stayed unmatched. CDR3 residues: CSVAPRGDEQYF. DNA of the CDR3: TGCAGCGTTGCTCCCCGGGGGGACGAGCAGTACTTC.

The chain links TRBV9 to TRBJ2-1; possible D gene TRBD2, 6 bases. V dropped 3 bases and J dropped 4 bases, with 8 bases sitting between them. This CDR3 has 13 residues. Germline V gives CDR1 SGDLS, CDR2 YYNGEE. CDR3 coding DNA: TGTGCCAGCAGCGACGGGGGATACAATGAGCAGTTCTTC. Its translation: CASSDGGYNEQFF.

This clone was found once. The chain carries TRBV9 and TRBJ2-1; 8 nucleotides align to TRBD2. The CDR3 sequence is 16 residues long. The junction had 10 bases not matched to a gene; V was cut back by 4 bases and J by 4 bases. Germline CDR1 reads SGDLS; CDR2 reads YYNGEE. The CDR3 here is CASSPWLAGSYNEQFF. The CDR3 bases are TGTGCCAGCAGCCCCTGGCTAGCGGGCTCTTACAATGAGCAGTTCTTC. Filled out from reference TRBV9 and TRBJ2-1, the complete variable domain reads DSGVTQTPKHLITATGQRVTLRCSPRSGDLSVYWYQQSLDQGLQFLIQYYNGEERAKGNILERFSAQQFPDLHSELNLSSLELGDSALYFCASSPWLAGSYNEQFFGPGTRLTVL.

This clone was recorded only once. The chain couples TRBV5-1 to TRBJ1-4; 9 positions match TRBD1. The CDR3 is made up of 16 amino acids. The trim removed 2 bases at V and 8 bases at J, leaving 10 bases unmatched. Germline loops: CDR1 SGHRS, CDR2 YFSETQ. As DNA, the CDR3 is TGCGCCAGCAGCTTTGGACAGGGGCTCGGACCCGAAAAACTGTTTTTT. This codes for CASSFGQGLGPEKLFF.

The chain employs TRBV10-1 and TRBJ2-1; 12 bases align to TRBD1. Germline V lookup: CDR1 WNHNN, CDR2 SYGVQD (reference sequence). Trimming removed 6 bases from V and 8 bases from J; junction bases left unmatched: 8. The CDR3 covers 15 residues. The CDR3 spells CASRPGTGGSYEQFF. DNA of the CDR3: TGCGCCAGCAGGCCCGGGACAGGGGGCAGCTATGAGCAGTTCTTC.

J is TRBJ1-4 and V is TRBV7-2; the D is unclear. CDR3 length: 14 residues. Germline V lookup: CDR1 SGHTA, CDR2 FQGNSA. V was clipped by 2 bases and J by 8 bases, with 12 bases between them. The CDR3 nucleotides are TGTGCCAGCAGCTTACTCCCAGTCGGGGAAAAACTGTTTTTT. This encodes CASSLLPVGEKLFF.

There are many counts of this clone. The rearrangement joins TRBV5-4 to TRBJ2-1; TRBD2 matches at 8 bases. The CDR3 extends over 13 amino acids. Germline loops: CDR1 SGHNT, CDR2 YYREEE (reference sequence). The V gene end was trimmed by 0 bases and the J gene end by 16 bases; junction bases not matched to a gene: 9. The CDR3 DNA follows: TGTGCCAGCAGCTTGGCCGGAGCGGGGGAAGTCTTCTTC. This gives the protein CASSLAGAGEVFF. The entire variable domain, with the rest obtained from reference TRBV5-4 and TRBJ2-1, is as follows: ETGVTQSPTHLIKTRGQQVTLRCSSQSGHNTVSWYQQALGQGPQFIFQYYREEENGRGNFPPRFSGLQFPNYSSELNVNALELDDSALYLCASSLAGAGEVFFGPGTRLTVL.

The chain uses TRBV30 and TRBJ1-2; TRBD1 matches 7 bases. V dropped 2 bases and J dropped 2; count of bases not matched to a gene: 11. Germline CDR1 GTSNPN, CDR2 SVGIG (reference sequence). The CDR3 totals 16 residues. CDR3: CAWSQRKGTVNYGYTF. CDR3 in DNA: TGTGCCTGGAGTCAACGCAAAGGGACAGTAAACTATGGCTACACCTTC.

The V and J genes are TRBV28 and TRBJ1-6; perhaps TRBD1 as D (6 bases). The V gene's germline CDR1 is MDHEN and CDR2 SYDVKM. Trimming pared 3 bases from V and 13 bases from J, leaving 10 bases between. CDR3 size: 12 residues. The CDR3 DNA is TGTGCCAGCAGTTTGGTGGGGGCCCCCCTCCACTTT. Translated, it gives CASSLVGAPLHF.

This clone was counted only a few times. The chain recombines TRBV30 with TRBJ1-5; no reliable D call. The germline gives CDR1 GTSNPN, CDR2 SVGIG (reference sequence). The CDR3 runs to 13 residues. Trimming took 0 bases from V and 6 from J, leaving 9 bases between them. The CDR3 DNA reads as TGTGCCTGGAGTGTGGAGGGAGGTCAGCCCCAGCATTTT. The encoded protein is CAWSVEGGQPQHF.

The chain links TRBV12-2 to TRBJ1-2; the listed D gene, TRBD1, was not tested against the DNA. TRBV12-2 is a known pseudogene. The CDR3 length is 13 residues. This CDR3 reads CASRLDTLYGYTF. In DNA, the CDR3 is TGTGCAAGTCGCTTAGACACGCTCTATGGCTACACCTTC.

This clone was seen once. The chain carries TRBV25-1 and TRBJ2-4, with 13 bases that match TRBD2. Germline assignment: CDR1 MGHDK and CDR2 SYGVNS. The CDR3 is 16 amino acids. Trimming at V came to 5 bases and at J to 4 bases, leaving 5 bases not matched to a gene. CDR3 nucleotide sequence: TGTGCCAGCAGTACTAGCGGGGGGGCAGGTAAAAACATTCAGTACTTC. Amino acid sequence: CASSTSGGAGKNIQYF.